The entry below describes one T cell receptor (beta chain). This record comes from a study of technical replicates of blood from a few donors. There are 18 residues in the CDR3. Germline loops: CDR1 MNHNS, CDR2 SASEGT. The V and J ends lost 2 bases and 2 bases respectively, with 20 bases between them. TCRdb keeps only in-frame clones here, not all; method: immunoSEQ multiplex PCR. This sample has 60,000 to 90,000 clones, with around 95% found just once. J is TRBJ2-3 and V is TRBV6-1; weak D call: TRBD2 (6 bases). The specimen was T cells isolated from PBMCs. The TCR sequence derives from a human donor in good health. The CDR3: CASSESLIRGNLTDTQYF. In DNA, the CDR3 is TGTGCCAGCAGTGAATCCCTAATCCGCGGGAACCTCACAGATACGCAGTATTTT.